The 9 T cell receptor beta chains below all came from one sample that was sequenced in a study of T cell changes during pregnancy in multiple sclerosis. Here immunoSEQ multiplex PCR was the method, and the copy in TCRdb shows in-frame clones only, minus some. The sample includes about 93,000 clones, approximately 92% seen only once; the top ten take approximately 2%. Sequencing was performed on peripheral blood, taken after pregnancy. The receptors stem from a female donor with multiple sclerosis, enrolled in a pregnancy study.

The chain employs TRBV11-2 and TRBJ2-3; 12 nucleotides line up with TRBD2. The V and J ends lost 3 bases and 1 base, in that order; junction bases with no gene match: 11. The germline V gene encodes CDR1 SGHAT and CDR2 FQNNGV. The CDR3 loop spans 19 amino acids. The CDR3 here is CASSLLATSGRGGTDTQYF. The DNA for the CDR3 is TGTGCCAGCAGCTTGCTTGCGACTAGCGGGAGAGGGGGCACAGATACGCAGTATTTT.

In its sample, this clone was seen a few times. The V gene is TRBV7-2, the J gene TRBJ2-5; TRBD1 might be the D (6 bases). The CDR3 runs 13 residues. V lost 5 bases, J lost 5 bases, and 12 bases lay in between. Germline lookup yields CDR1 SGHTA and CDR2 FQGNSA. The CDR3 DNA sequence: TGTGCCAGCAGCGAACAGGGTAGGGAGACCCAGTACTTC. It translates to CASSEQGRETQYF.

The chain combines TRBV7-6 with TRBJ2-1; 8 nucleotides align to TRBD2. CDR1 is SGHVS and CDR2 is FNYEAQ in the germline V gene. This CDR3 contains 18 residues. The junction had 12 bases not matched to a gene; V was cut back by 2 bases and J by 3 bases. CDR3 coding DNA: TGTGCCAGCAGCTTACTTGCAACTAGCGGAGGGGGCTACAATGAGCAGTTCTTC. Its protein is CASSLLATSGGGYNEQFF.

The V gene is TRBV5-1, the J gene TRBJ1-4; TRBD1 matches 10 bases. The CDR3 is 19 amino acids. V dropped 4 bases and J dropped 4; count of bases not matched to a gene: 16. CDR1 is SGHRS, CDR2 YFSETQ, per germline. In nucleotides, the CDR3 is TGCGCCAGCAGCGTCACCGGGACAGGGGATGTTGGGTATAATGAAAAACTGTTTTTT. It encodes CASSVTGTGDVGYNEKLFF.

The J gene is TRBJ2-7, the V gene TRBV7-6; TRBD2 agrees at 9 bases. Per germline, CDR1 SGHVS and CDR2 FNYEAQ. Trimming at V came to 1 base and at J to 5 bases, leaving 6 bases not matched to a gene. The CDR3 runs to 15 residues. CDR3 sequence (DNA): TGTGCCAGCAGCTTAGGTGCGGGAGGGCCAGACGAGCAGTACTTC. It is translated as CASSLGAGGPDEQYF.

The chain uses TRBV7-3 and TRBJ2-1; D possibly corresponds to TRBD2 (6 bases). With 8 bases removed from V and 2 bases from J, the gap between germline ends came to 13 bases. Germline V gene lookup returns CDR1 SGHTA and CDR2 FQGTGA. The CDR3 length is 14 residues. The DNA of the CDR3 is TGTGCCAGCTCTAGGAGGGTAACCTACAATGAGCAGTTCTTC. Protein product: CASSRRVTYNEQFF.

The CDR3 DNA follows: TGTGCCAGTAGTACTCCCCTTGGCGAAAAACTGTTTTTT. Translation gives CASSTPLGEKLFF. The V and J genes are TRBV19 and TRBJ1-4; D is undetermined. Deletions cut 4 bases from V and 8 bases from J, with 11 bases between. This CDR3 is built from 13 residues. Germline V gene sequence: CDR1 LNHDA, CDR2 SQIVND (reference sequence).

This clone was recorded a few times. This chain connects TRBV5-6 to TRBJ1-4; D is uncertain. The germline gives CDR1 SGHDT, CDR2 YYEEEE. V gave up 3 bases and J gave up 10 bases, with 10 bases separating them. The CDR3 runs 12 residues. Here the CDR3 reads CASSSVSGKLFF. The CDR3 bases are TGTGCCAGCAGCTCAGTGTCAGGAAAACTGTTTTTT.

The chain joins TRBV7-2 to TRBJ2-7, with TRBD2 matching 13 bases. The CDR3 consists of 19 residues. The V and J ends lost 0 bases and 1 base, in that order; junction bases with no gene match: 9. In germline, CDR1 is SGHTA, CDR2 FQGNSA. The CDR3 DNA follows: TGTGCCAGCAGCTTAGCCCCCGGGACTAGCGGGATTCAGTCCTACGAGCAGTACTTC. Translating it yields CASSLAPGTSGIQSYEQYF.